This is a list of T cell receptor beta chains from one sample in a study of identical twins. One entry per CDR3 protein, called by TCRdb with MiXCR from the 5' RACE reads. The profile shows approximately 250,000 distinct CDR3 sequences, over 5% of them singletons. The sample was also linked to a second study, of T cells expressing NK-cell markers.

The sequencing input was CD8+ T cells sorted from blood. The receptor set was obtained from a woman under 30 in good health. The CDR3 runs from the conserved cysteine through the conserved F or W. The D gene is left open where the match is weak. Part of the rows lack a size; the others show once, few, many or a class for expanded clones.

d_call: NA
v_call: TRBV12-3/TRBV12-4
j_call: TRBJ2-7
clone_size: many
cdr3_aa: CASSQLDISYEQYF
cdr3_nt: TGTGCCAGCAGTCAGCTAGACATCTCCTACGAGCAGTACTTC

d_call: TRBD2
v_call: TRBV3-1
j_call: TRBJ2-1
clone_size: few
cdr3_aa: CASSQPGLVSDEQFF
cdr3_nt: TGTGCCAGCAGCCAACCGGGACTAGTGAGCGATGAGCAGTTCTTC

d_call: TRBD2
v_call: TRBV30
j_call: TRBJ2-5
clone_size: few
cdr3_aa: CAWSVRTSGSEETQYF
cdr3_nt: TGTGCCTGGAGTGTACGTACTAGCGGGAGTGAAGAGACCCAGTACTTC

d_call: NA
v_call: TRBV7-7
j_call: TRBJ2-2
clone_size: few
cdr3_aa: CASEEANTGELFF
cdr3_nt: TGTGCTAGCGAGGAGGCGAACACCGGGGAGCTGTTTTTT

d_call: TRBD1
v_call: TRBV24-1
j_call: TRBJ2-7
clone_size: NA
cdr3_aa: CATSDPIGGFSYEQYF
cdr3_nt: TGTGCCACCAGTGACCCCATAGGGGGCTTCTCCTACGAGCAGTACTTC

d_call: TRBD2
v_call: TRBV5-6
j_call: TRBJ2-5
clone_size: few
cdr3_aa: CASSLRASGLETQYF
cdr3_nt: TGTGCCAGCAGCTTGAGGGCTAGCGGGCTAGAGACCCAGTACTTC

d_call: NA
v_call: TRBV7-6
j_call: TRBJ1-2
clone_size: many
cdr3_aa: CASSLDSFNYGYTF
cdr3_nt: TGTGCCAGCAGTTTGGACAGTTTTAACTATGGCTACACCTTC

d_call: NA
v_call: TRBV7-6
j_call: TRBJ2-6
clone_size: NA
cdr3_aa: CASSLGGANVLTF
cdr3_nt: TGTGCCAGCAGCTTAGGGGGGGCCAACGTCCTGACTTTC

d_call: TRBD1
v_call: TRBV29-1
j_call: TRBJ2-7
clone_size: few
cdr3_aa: CSVAGTGSYEQYF
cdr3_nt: TGCAGCGTCGCCGGGACAGGGTCCTACGAGCAGTACTTC

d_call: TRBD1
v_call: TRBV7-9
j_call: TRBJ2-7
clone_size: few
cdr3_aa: CASSLADRAIYF
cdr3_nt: TGTGCCAGCAGCTTAGCGGACAGGGCTATTTACTTC

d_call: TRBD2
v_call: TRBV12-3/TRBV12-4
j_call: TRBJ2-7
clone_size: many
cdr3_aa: CASSVSGVSYEQYF
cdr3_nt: TGTGCCAGCAGCGTTAGCGGGGTCTCCTACGAGCAGTACTTC

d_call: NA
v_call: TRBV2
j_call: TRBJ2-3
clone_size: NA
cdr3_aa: CASSESGAGTDTQYF
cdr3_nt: TGTGCCAGCAGTGAATCGGGGGCGGGGACAGATACGCAGTATTTT

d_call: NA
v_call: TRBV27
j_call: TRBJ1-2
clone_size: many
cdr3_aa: CASSPNRGHYYGYTF
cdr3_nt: TGTGCCAGCAGTCCAAACCGGGGGCATTACTATGGCTACACCTTC

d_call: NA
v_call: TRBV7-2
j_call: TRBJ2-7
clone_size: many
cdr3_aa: CASSHPRVAEIYEQYF
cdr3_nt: TGTGCCAGCAGCCACCCGCGGGTAGCGGAGATCTACGAGCAGTACTTC

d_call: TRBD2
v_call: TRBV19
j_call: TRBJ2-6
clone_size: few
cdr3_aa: CASSFLAGFSGANVLTF
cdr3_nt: TGTGCCAGTAGTTTTCTAGCGGGGTTCTCTGGGGCCAACGTCCTGACTTTC

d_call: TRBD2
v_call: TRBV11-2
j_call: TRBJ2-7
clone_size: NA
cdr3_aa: CASSLGYSAGGPVHEQYF
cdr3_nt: TGTGCCAGCAGCTTAGGATACTCAGCGGGGGGGCCCGTCCACGAGCAGTACTTC

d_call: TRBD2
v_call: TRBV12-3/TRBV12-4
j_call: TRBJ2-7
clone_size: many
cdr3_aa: CASSSGGPYYEQYF
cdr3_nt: TGTGCCAGCAGTTCGGGGGGGCCCTACTACGAGCAGTACTTC

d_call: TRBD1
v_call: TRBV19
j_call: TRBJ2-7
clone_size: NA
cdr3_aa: CASSPSRGQGYEQYF
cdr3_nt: TGTGCCAGTAGTCCCTCTCGTGGACAGGGCTACGAGCAGTACTTC

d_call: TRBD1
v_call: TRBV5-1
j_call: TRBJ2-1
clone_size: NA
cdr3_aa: CASSSPGTGSDEQFF
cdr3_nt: TGCGCCAGCAGCAGTCCCGGGACAGGGAGCGATGAGCAGTTCTTC

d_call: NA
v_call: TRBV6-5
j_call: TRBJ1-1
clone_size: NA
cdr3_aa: CASSYSSHLNTEAFF
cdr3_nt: TGTGCCAGCAGTTACTCGAGCCACTTGAACACTGAAGCTTTCTTT

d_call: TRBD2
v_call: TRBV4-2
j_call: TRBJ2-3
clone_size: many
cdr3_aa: CASSQDGGGNGDTQYF
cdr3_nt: TGTGCCAGCAGCCAAGATGGCGGGGGGAACGGAGATACGCAGTATTTT

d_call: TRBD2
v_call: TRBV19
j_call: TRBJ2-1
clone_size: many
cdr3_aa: CASRLAGAYNEQFF
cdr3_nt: TGTGCCAGTCGACTAGCGGGGGCCTACAATGAGCAGTTCTTC

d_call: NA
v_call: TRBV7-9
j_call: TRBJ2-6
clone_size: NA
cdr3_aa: CASSLPESSGANVLTF
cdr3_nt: TGTGCCAGCAGCTTACCCGAAAGCTCTGGGGCCAACGTCCTGACTTTC

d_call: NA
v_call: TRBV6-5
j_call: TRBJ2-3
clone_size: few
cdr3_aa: CASSYSIGGSDTQYF
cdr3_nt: TGTGCCAGCAGTTACTCGATAGGCGGATCTGATACGCAGTATTTT

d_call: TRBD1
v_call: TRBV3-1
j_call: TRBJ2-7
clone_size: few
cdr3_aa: CASSQGTGLYEQYF
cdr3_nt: TGTGCCAGCAGCCAAGGGACAGGGCTCTACGAGCAGTACTTC

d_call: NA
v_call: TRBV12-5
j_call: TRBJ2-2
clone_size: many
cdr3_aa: CATERGAGTGELFF
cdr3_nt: TGTGCTACAGAAAGGGGCGCAGGCACCGGGGAGCTGTTTTTT

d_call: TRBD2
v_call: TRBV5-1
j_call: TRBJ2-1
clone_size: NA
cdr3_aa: CASSPLAGGRLEQFF
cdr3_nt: TGCGCCAGCAGCCCATTAGCGGGGGGGCGGCTTGAGCAGTTCTTC

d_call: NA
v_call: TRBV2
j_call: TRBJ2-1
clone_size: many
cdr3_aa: CASSELRGASYNEQFF
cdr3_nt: TGTGCCAGCAGTGAATTGAGGGGTGCCTCCTACAATGAGCAGTTCTTC

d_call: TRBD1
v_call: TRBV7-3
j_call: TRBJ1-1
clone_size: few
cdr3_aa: CASSLIGTGDRNTEAFF
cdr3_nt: TGTGCCAGCAGCTTAATAGGGACAGGGGATCGGAACACTGAAGCTTTCTTT

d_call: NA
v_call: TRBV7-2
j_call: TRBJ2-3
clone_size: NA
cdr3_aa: CASSRPRSSQNTDTQYF
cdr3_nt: TGTGCCAGCAGCCGCCCACGCTCCTCGCAGAACACAGATACGCAGTATTTT

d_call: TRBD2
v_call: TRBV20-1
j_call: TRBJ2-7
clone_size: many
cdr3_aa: CSARDLTSGYEQYF
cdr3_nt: TGCAGTGCTAGAGATCTCACTAGCGGCTACGAGCAGTACTTC

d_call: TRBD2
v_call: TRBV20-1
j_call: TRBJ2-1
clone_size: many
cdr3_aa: CSARDRTSGSLNEQFF
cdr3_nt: TGCAGTGCTAGAGATCGAACTAGCGGGAGCCTAAATGAGCAGTTCTTC

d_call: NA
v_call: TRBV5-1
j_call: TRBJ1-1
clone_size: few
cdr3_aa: CASRPGGGEAFF
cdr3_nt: TGCGCCAGCCGCCCCGGGGGGGGTGAGGCTTTCTTT

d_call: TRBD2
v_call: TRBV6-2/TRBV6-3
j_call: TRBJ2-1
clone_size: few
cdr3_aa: CASSSVLRGLAGGGEQFF
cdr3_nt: TGTGCCAGCAGTTCGGTATTACGGGGACTAGCGGGAGGTGGTGAGCAGTTCTTC

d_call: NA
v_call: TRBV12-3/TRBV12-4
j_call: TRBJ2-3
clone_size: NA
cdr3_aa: CASTEGGLDTQYF
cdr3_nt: TGTGCCAGCACCGAGGGGGGGCTGGATACGCAGTATTTT

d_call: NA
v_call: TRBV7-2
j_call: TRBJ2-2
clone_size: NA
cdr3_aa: CAGVGSITGELFF
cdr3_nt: TGTGCCGGCGTCGGGAGTATAACCGGGGAGCTGTTTTTT

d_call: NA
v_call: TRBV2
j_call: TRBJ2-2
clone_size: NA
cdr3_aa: CATKRATGNTGELFF
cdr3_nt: TGTGCCACCAAGCGGGCAACCGGGAACACCGGGGAGCTGTTTTTT

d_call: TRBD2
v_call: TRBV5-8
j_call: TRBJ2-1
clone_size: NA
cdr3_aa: CASSLGTSGGHEQFF
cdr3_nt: TGTGCCAGCAGCTTGGGTACTAGCGGGGGGCATGAGCAGTTCTTC

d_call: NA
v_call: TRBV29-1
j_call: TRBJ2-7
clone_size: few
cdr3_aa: CSVGTPSSYEQYF
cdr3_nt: TGCAGCGTAGGGACTCCGAGCTCCTACGAGCAGTACTTC

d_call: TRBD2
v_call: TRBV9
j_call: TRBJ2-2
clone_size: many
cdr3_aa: CASSVSTHPSGGKPGELFF
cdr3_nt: TGTGCCAGCAGCGTATCTACTCACCCTAGCGGGGGAAAGCCAGGGGAGCTGTTTTTT

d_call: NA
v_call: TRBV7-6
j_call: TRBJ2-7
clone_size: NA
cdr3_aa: CASSFTGDEQYF
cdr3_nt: TGTGCCAGCAGCTTTACGGGGGACGAGCAGTACTTC

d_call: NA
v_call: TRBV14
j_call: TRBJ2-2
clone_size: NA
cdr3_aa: CASSQEHGELFF
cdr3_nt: TGTGCCAGCAGCCAAGAGCACGGGGAGCTGTTTTTT

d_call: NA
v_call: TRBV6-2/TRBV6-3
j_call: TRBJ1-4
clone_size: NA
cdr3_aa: CASSYSETRSEKLFF
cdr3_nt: TGTGCCAGCAGTTACTCGGAAACCAGGAGTGAAAAACTGTTTTTT

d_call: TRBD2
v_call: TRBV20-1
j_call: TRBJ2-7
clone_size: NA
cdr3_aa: CSARGAPAGTSGGYYEQYF
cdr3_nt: TGCAGTGCTAGAGGGGCCCCCGCCGGGACTAGCGGGGGATACTACGAGCAGTACTTC

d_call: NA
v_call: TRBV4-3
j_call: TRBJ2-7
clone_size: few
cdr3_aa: CASSQGTASSYEQYF
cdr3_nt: TGCGCCAGCAGCCAAGGGACAGCCTCCTCCTACGAGCAGTACTTC

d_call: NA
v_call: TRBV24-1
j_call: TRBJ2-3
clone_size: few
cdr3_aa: CATSEGDTQYF
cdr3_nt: TGTGCCACCAGTGAAGGAGATACGCAGTATTTT

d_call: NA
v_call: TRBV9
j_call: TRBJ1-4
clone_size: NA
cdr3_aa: CASSVGVTAYNEKLFF
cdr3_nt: TGTGCCAGCAGCGTAGGTGTGACAGCTTATAATGAAAAACTGTTTTTT

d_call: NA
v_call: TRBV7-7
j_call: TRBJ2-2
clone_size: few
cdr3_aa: CASSLDSLPGELFF
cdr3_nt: TGTGCCAGCAGCTTAGATTCGCTGCCCGGGGAGCTGTTTTTT

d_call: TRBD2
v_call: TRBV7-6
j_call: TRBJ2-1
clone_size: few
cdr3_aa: CASSYQTSAPYNEQFF
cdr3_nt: TGTGCCAGCAGCTACCAGACTAGCGCCCCATACAATGAGCAGTTCTTC

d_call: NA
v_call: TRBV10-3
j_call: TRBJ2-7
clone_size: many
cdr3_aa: CAISESSVSSYEQYF
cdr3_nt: TGTGCCATCAGTGAGTCGTCAGTGAGCTCCTACGAGCAGTACTTC

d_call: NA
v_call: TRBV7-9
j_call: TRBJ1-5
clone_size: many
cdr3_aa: CASRGDSNQPQHF
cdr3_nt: TGTGCCAGCCGGGGCGATAGCAATCAGCCCCAGCATTTT

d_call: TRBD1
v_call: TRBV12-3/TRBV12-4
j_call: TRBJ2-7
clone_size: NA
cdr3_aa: CASSLSGTGYGEQYF
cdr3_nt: TGTGCCAGCAGCCTCTCCGGGACAGGGTACGGCGAGCAGTACTTC

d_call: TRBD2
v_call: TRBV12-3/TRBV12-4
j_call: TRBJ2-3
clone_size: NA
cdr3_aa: CASTPRGGTDTQYF
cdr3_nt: TGTGCCAGCACCCCTCGGGGGGGAACAGATACGCAGTATTTT

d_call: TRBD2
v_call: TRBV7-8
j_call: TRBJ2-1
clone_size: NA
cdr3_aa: CASTPWVLADYNEQFF
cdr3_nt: TGTGCCAGCACCCCGTGGGTACTAGCGGATTACAATGAGCAGTTCTTC

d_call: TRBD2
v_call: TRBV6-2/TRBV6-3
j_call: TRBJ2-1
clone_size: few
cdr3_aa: CASSSSGGANEQFF
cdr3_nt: TGTGCCAGCAGTTCTAGCGGGGGGGCCAATGAGCAGTTCTTC